These 12 T cell receptor beta chains were sequenced from one sample in a study of T cells in Graves' hyperthyroidism and ophthalmopathy. Amplification yielded TCR beta CDR3 regions, with RNA transcripts as the source. RT-PCR in the first round (using the HTBI primer set) targeted the TCR CDR3. Via MiXCR, TCRdb re-called the multiplex PCR reads, giving one row per CDR3 protein. The sample carries more than 650,000 distinct CDR3 sequences, 12% to 15% recorded once. The specimen was blood. These receptor sequences come from a woman in her late teens or twenties with Graves' hyperthyroidism.

In this sample, this clonotype turned up many times. The chain couples TRBV7-2 to TRBJ2-7, with 9 bases fitting TRBD1. V lost 3 bases and J lost 2; bases outside the gene matches: 5. The CDR3 runs to 15 residues. CDR1 SGHTA and CDR2 FQGNSA come from the germline V gene. The CDR3 sequence is CASSLGQGITYEQYF. The CDR3 nucleotides read TGTGCCAGCAGCTTGGGACAGGGTATCACCTACGAGCAGTACTTC.

This clonotype was seen many times. The chain joins TRBV28 to TRBJ1-5, with no clear D. CDR1 MDHEN and CDR2 SYDVKM come from the germline V gene. The CDR3 consists of 16 residues. Trimming took off 5 bases at V and 4 bases at J, with 18 bases between the two ends. The CDR3 loop reads CASSLKGGLGNQPQHF. CDR3 sequence (DNA): TGTGCCAGCAGTCTTAAGGGTGGGTTGGGTAATCAGCCCCAGCATTTT.

This clonotype was recorded at least ten times. The rearrangement joins TRBV5-6 to TRBJ2-7; D gene uncertain. Germline CDR1 is SGHDT and CDR2 is YYEEEE. The V and J ends lost 2 bases and 3 bases respectively, with 9 bases between them. CDR3 size: 13 residues. The CDR3 loop is CASSFTQIYEQYF. CDR3 DNA sequence: TGTGCCAGCAGCTTCACACAAATCTACGAGCAGTACTTC.

The V and J genes are TRBV3-1 and TRBJ2-5; D not certain. Germline values: CDR1 LGHDT, CDR2 YNNKEL (reference sequence). This CDR3 has 15 residues. Trimming removed 0 bases from V and 1 base from J, with 9 bases in between. The CDR3 DNA is TGTGCCAGCAGCCAAGATAGTAGAGGCCAAGAGACCCAGTACTTC. This encodes CASSQDSRGQETQYF.

This clonotype was recorded many times. This chain uses TRBV27 with TRBJ2-7, with a weak D call TRBD1 (5 bases). Trimming stripped 2 bases from V and 6 bases from J, with 11 bases between. The germline V gene encodes CDR1 MNHEY and CDR2 SMNVEV (reference sequence). This CDR3 is built from 13 residues. CDR3 sequence (DNA): TGTGCCAGCAGTTTAGGCTTAGGGGCCGAGCAGTACTTC. It specifies CASSLGLGAEQYF.

This clonotype was seen ten or more times. This chain links TRBV4-2 with TRBJ2-1, with 8 bases aligning to TRBD1. In germline, CDR1 is LGHNA, CDR2 YNFKEQ. Germline trimming cut 3 bases from V and 4 bases from J; bases unmatched to any gene: 5. The CDR3 sequence is 15 residues long. CDR3 sequence: CASSQSRDRYNEQFF. CDR3 in DNA: TGTGCCAGCAGCCAGTCCCGGGACAGGTACAATGAGCAGTTCTTC.

The chain combines TRBV10-3 with TRBJ2-5; D is uncertain. This CDR3 has 12 amino acids. The V end lost 3 bases, the J end lost 9 bases, and 11 bases lay between the germline ends. Germline lookup yields CDR1 ENHRY and CDR2 SYGVKD. The CDR3 DNA is TGTGCCATCAGTGACCTAATAGGAGCCCAGTACTTC. Translating gives CAISDLIGAQYF.

A few counts support this clonotype. The chain joins TRBV7-9 to TRBJ1-4; TRBD1 aligns across 8 bases. CDR1 is SEHNR, CDR2 FQNEAQ, per germline (reference sequence). The CDR3 is 16 amino acids. Losses at the gene ends were 4 bases for V and 5 bases for J; bases not matched to a gene: 9. In nucleotides, the CDR3 is TGTGCCAGCAGCTGGACAGGGCTTCACACAAATGAAAAACTGTTTTTT. The encoded protein is CASSWTGLHTNEKLFF.

For this clonotype: A much larger clone differs from this one at a single base, so this may be a read error. The V gene is TRBV28, the J gene TRBJ2-1, with TRBD2 matching over 13 bases. Germline values: CDR1 MDHEN, CDR2 SYDVKM. V was pared by 2 bases and J by 5 bases, with 6 bases of the junction left unmatched. This CDR3 spans 17 amino acids. The CDR3 sequence is CASSLAGLAGCHNEQFF. The CDR3 coding sequence is TGTGCCAGCAGTTTAGCGGGACTAGCGGGATGTCACAATGAGCAGTTCTTC.

This clonotype was counted only a few times. The rearrangement joins TRBV7-6 to TRBJ2-7, with TRBD1 matching 10 bases. This CDR3 region has 15 residues. The ends lost 4 bases at V and 5 bases at J; junction bases unmatched: 8. CDR1 and CDR2 (germline): SGHVS, FNYEAQ. CDR3 in amino acids: CASSSGTGEVHEQYF. CDR3 nucleotide sequence: TGTGCCAGCAGCTCCGGGACAGGGGAAGTCCACGAGCAGTACTTC.

This clonotype has only a few counts. The V and J genes are TRBV4-1 and TRBJ1-4, with D unresolved. The germline CDR1 and CDR2 sequences are MGHRA and YSYEKL. V dropped 4 bases and J dropped 0 bases, with 15 bases sitting between them. This CDR3 contains 17 residues. CDR3 sequence: CASSRGFLSATNEKLFF. As DNA, the CDR3 is TGCGCCAGCAGCCGGGGATTTCTCTCTGCAACTAATGAAAAACTGTTTTTT.

The chain couples TRBV6-5 to TRBJ2-3; TRBD2 might be the D (5 bases). From germline, CDR1 is MNHEY and CDR2 SVGAGI. V was trimmed by 0 bases and J by 1 base, leaving 8 bases between them. The CDR3 sequence is 15 residues long. The CDR3, as DNA: TGTGCCAGCAGTTACTCGGCGGGTGGCACAGATACGCAGTATTTT. It translates to CASSYSAGGTDTQYF.